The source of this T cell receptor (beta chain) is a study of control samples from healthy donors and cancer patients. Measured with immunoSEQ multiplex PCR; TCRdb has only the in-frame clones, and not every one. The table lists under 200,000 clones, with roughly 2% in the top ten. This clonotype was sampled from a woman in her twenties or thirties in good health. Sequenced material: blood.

The DNA of the CDR3 is TGTGCCAGCAGCCCAGTAGTACCGTCCTCCCGGGAGGATGGCTACACCTTC. This codes for CASSPVVPSSREDGYTF. The chain joins TRBV7-2 to TRBJ1-2; no firm D call. The germline V gene encodes CDR1 SGHTA and CDR2 FQGNSA. CDR3 length: 17 amino acids. The V end lost 5 bases, the J end lost 6 bases, and 25 bases lay between the germline ends.